A single TCR beta chain is shown here with its context. The data belong to a study of blood T cell repertoires in COVID-19. Turning to the study itself: Researchers got acute and convalescent COVID-19 samples from the United States, Italy and Spain. T cells, B-cell-depleted T cells, or PBMCs supplied cDNA or gDNA.

Only in-frame clones appear in the TCRdb table, and some are missing; sequencing was by immunoSEQ multiplex PCR. The data show about 280,000 clones, around nine tenths seen once. Material: peripheral blood. The sequence derives from a man in his forties or fifties with active or convalescent COVID-19.

The CDR3: CASSERGHLTKGRNQPQHF. In nucleotides, the CDR3 is TGTGCCAGCAGTGAAAGGGGACATCTAACAAAGGGGCGGAATCAGCCCCAGCATTTT. This chain uses TRBV2 with TRBJ1-5, with a possible D match to TRBD1 (6 bases). Deletions cut 2 bases from V and 4 bases from J, with 24 bases between. CDR1 and CDR2 from the germline V gene are SNHLY and FYNNEI. The CDR3 has 19 amino acids.